This is a list of T cell receptor beta chains from one sample in a study of human T cells and chemical hapten exposure. MiXCR was run by TCRdb on the RACE reads, yielding one entry per CDR3 protein. Of under 90,000 distinct CDR3 sequences listed, around 9.5% were seen once; the top ten hold around 3.6%. Sequences were derived from whole blood, sampled in connection with sensitization to the hapten diphenylcyclopropenone (DPC). The source is a woman in her 40s with alopecia areata. Some clones in this sample may be carry-over from other donors' samples. Each CDR3 is given with its conserved first and last residue. D genes are given only for firm matches. A clone size is listed for some rows: how often the clone was seen (once, few, many), or a class if it is expanded.

DNA,CDR3,J,V,size,D
TGTGCCAGTAGGCCTCCGGGACACTATGGCTACACCTTC,CASRPPGHYGYTF,TRBJ1-2,TRBV19,few,-
TGTGCCAGTAGTACCCTCCGGGACCCCCGCGGTTCCTACGAGCAGTACTTC,CASSTLRDPRGSYEQYF,TRBJ2-7,TRBV19,many,-
TGTGCCAGCTCGACGATCTCTGGGGCCAACGTCCTGACTTTC,CASSTISGANVLTF,TRBJ2-6,TRBV5-5,many,-
TGCAGTGCTAGAGATCCCGCTAGTTTCTTCGAGCAGTACTTC,CSARDPASFFEQYF,TRBJ2-7,TRBV20-1,-,-
TGTGCCAGCTCACCAAGCGAGGCCAACGTCCTGACTTTC,CASSPSEANVLTF,TRBJ2-6,TRBV18,few,-
TGTGCCAGCAGCCCACGTAGCGGGGGTATCACAGATACGCAGTATTTT,CASSPRSGGITDTQYF,TRBJ2-3,TRBV9,many,TRBD2
TGTGCCAGCAGCCTCATCGGCGGGGGGGCCCACGAGCAGTACTTC,CASSLIGGGAHEQYF,TRBJ2-7,TRBV7-2,many,TRBD2
TGTGCCAGCAGCTTAGCGCGGAACAGTCCAGCCAAAAACATTCAGTACTTC,CASSLARNSPAKNIQYF,TRBJ2-4,TRBV7-8,many,-
TGTGCCAGCAGTTCCCGGACTAGCGGGGGGACCGGGGAGCTGTTTTTT,CASSSRTSGGTGELFF,TRBJ2-2,TRBV12-3/TRBV12-4,many,TRBD2
TGCAGCGCCGCGTCCACGAACACTGAAGCTTTCTTT,CSAASTNTEAFF,TRBJ1-1,TRBV29-1,-,-
TGTGCCAGCAGCCAAGAAGGTCTAGCGGGGGGTTTAGCCAAAAACATTCAGTACTTC,CASSQEGLAGGLAKNIQYF,TRBJ2-4,TRBV4-2,-,TRBD2
TGTGCCACTCACAGGGGGCAGGATAATTCACCCCTCCACTTT,CATHRGQDNSPLHF,TRBJ1-6,TRBV6-5,many,TRBD1
TGCGCCAGCAGCCTAGGACTAGACCATAGCACAGATACGCAGTATTTT,CASSLGLDHSTDTQYF,TRBJ2-3,TRBV5-1,few,TRBD2
TGTGCCAGCAGTTACTCGACAGGAACCCGCGGGGAGCAGTTCTTC,CASSYSTGTRGEQFF,TRBJ2-1,TRBV6-2/TRBV6-3,-,-
TGTGCCAGCAGTTACTCAAGGGGAGCGAACACTGAAGCTTTCTTT,CASSYSRGANTEAFF,TRBJ1-1,TRBV6-6,few,-
TGCAGTGCCCGTCGGAGTAGCGGCTCCTACGAGCAGTACTTC,CSARRSSGSYEQYF,TRBJ2-7,TRBV20-1,few,-
TGTGCCAGCAGTTATTCTCTGGACAGGGGACGCGAGCAGTACTTC,CASSYSLDRGREQYF,TRBJ2-7,TRBV6-5,-,TRBD1
TGTGCCAGCAGTTCCATGGGTGTCGCCGGGGAGCTGTTTTTT,CASSSMGVAGELFF,TRBJ2-2,TRBV28,many,-